This TCR beta chain was identified in a study of PD-1 blockade in classical Hodgkin lymphoma. Relapse was seen in all patients after autologous stem cell transplantation, and brentuximab vedotin exposure was variable. Complete response, partial response or progressive disease constituted the best responses recorded. Trimming cost V 2 bases and J 9 bases, with 11 bases left between them. The germline V gene has CDR1 LNHDA and CDR2 SQIVND (reference sequence). The CDR3 spans 13 residues. The assay was immunoSEQ multiplex PCR, and TCRdb's table has in-frame clones only and misses some. The sample has approximately 41,000 clones; about 85% are singletons.

The receptor was isolated from a human donor with classical Hodgkin lymphoma. The sample was peripheral blood mononuclear cells (PBMCs), taken before the second cycle of nivolumab. The chain links TRBV19 to TRBJ2-1, with a possible D match to TRBD2 (5 bases). The CDR3 protein is CASSIKRESEQFF. The CDR3 DNA is TGTGCCAGTAGTATAAAGAGGGAAAGTGAGCAGTTCTTC.